The 17 T cell receptor beta chains below were found in one sample sequenced in a study of T cells in Graves' hyperthyroidism and ophthalmopathy. Template material for amplifying TCR beta CDR3 regions consisted of RNA transcripts. Researchers ran a first-round RT-PCR on the TCR CDR3 using the HTBI primer set. TCRdb reprocessed the multiplex PCR reads with MiXCR, giving one entry per CDR3 protein. Of 190,000 or so distinct CDR3 sequences listed, 15% to 20% are singletons. Sequencing was done on a sample of blood. These TCRs come from a man in his forties with Graves' hyperthyroidism.

This clonotype has at least ten counts. The V gene is TRBV3-1, the J gene TRBJ2-1; 7 bases are shared with TRBD1. This CDR3 is 14 amino acids long. V shed 4 bases and J 4 bases; nucleotides not matched to a gene: 4. Germline CDR1 and CDR2: LGHDT and YNNKEL (reference sequence). CDR3 region: CASSLQDRYNEQFF. The CDR3 region has the DNA TGTGCCAGCAGCCTCCAGGACAGGTACAATGAGCAGTTCTTC.

This clonotype has ten or more counts. The chain employs TRBV18 and TRBJ2-1, with 7 bases lining up with TRBD1. Unmatched junction bases numbered 6, after V lost 4 bases and J lost 6 bases. Per the germline V gene, CDR1 is KGHSH and CDR2 is LQKENI. This CDR3 is built from 14 residues. This CDR3 is CASSQDRAGNEQFF. CDR3 sequence (DNA): TGTGCCAGCTCACAAGACAGGGCCGGCAATGAGCAGTTCTTC.

This clonotype was detected ten times or more. V is TRBV6-1 and J is TRBJ1-2; no definite D call. Germline V gives CDR1 MNHNS, CDR2 SASEGT. Deletions cut 3 bases from V and 5 bases from J, with 13 bases between. This CDR3 contains 14 residues. CDR3 coding DNA: TGTGCCAGCAGTGATGGGAGGCCCGATTATGGCTACACCTTC. Translated, it gives CASSDGRPDYGYTF.

This clonotype was counted only a few times. The chain is built from TRBV19 and TRBJ2-2; 15 bases line up with TRBD2. Germline lookup yields CDR1 LNHDA and CDR2 SQIVND (reference sequence). The CDR3 has 20 amino acids. After removal of 4 bases from V and 5 bases from J, the junction contained 14 bases not matched to a gene. In DNA form, the CDR3 reads TGTGCCAGTAGTACCCATGGACTAGCGGGGGGGCCTTCAGATACCGGGGAGCTGTTTTTT. This gives the protein CASSTHGLAGGPSDTGELFF.

This clonotype showed up many times. The chain couples TRBV5-4 to TRBJ1-1; D gene uncertain. The germline V gene encodes CDR1 SGHNT and CDR2 YYREEE (reference sequence). The CDR3 has 13 residues. Deletions cut 0 bases from V and 6 bases from J, with 9 bases between. CDR3 sequence reads: CASSLGGMAEAFF. The CDR3 nucleotides are TGTGCCAGCAGCTTGGGGGGAATGGCTGAAGCTTTCTTT.

This clonotype has a count of ten or more. The rearrangement joins TRBV7-2 to TRBJ1-5, with D possibly matching TRBD1 (6 bases). Germline CDR1 and CDR2: SGHTA and FQGNSA. The ends were cut back, 1 base at V and 5 bases at J, with 15 bases in the middle. The CDR3 runs to 16 residues. Here the CDR3 reads CASSLGPGEKDQPQHF. CDR3 DNA: TGTGCCAGCAGCTTAGGACCAGGGGAGAAGGATCAGCCCCAGCATTTT.

The V call is TRBV28, the J call TRBJ1-2; tentatively, D is TRBD1 (5 bases). There are 13 residues in the CDR3. The ends were cut back, 7 bases at V and 4 bases at J, with 13 bases in the middle. CDR1 and CDR2 (germline): MDHEN, SYDVKM. CDR3 nucleotides: TGTGCCAGCACCCTGACAGAAGCCTATGGCTACACCTTC. It encodes CASTLTEAYGYTF.

This clonotype was observed many times. The chain recombines TRBV2 with TRBJ2-1; TRBD2 aligns across 10 bases. V lost 4 bases and J lost 7; bases outside the gene matches: 4. The CDR3 covers 14 residues. Germline V gene sequence: CDR1 SNHLY, CDR2 FYNNEI. DNA of the CDR3: TGTGCCAGCAGTGGAGGACTAGCGGTTAATGAGCAGTTCTTC. Protein: CASSGGLAVNEQFF.

This rearrangement joins TRBV10-1 to TRBJ2-1; unclear D gene. V dropped 3 bases and J dropped 2 bases, with 2 bases sitting between them. The CDR3 covers 12 residues. In germline, CDR1 is WNHNN, CDR2 SYGVQD (reference sequence). CDR3 DNA: TGCGCCAGCAGTGAACCCTACAATGAGCAGTTCTTC. Translation gives CASSEPYNEQFF.

This clonotype showed up just a few times. The rearrangement joins TRBV6-2 or TRBV6-3 to TRBJ2-7, with TRBD1 matching over 9 bases. The CDR3 is made up of 16 amino acids. V lost 6 bases, J lost 0 bases, and 9 bases stayed unmatched. CDR1 MNHEY and CDR2 SVGEGT come from the germline V gene. The CDR3 nucleotides read TGTGCCAGCAGCCGCCCGGACAGGGGAGGCTCCTACGAGCAGTACTTC. This translates into CASSRPDRGGSYEQYF.

This clonotype was counted many times. The chain combines TRBV20-1 with TRBJ1-3, with 9 bases matching TRBD1. CDR3 size: 14 residues. V gave up 6 bases and J gave up 11 bases; unmatched junction bases: 14. Germline-derived CDR1 and CDR2 are DFQATT and SNEGSKA (reference sequence). In DNA form, the CDR3 reads TGCAGTGCGGGAACCACCGGGACAGGGACGTCCATATATTTT. Translation gives CSAGTTGTGTSIYF.

This clonotype was recorded many times. The V call is TRBV7-3, the J call TRBJ1-1; tentatively, D is TRBD1 (5 bases). There are 15 residues in the CDR3. Trimming removed 0 bases at V and 6 bases at J, with 14 bases between. Looked up from germline, CDR1 is SGHTA and CDR2 is FQGTGA. As DNA, the CDR3 is TGTGCCAGCAGCTTAACGCCGGGACCAGGAGCTGAAGCTTTCTTT. This translates into CASSLTPGPGAEAFF.

This clonotype was recorded at least ten times. The J gene is TRBJ2-5, the V gene TRBV6-1; 12 nucleotides line up with TRBD2. The trim removed 6 bases at V and 2 bases at J, leaving 4 bases unmatched. This CDR3 region has 15 residues. The germline V gene encodes CDR1 MNHNS and CDR2 SASEGT. The DNA of the CDR3 is TGTGCCAGCAGCACTAGCGGGGGGAAGCAAGAGACCCAGTACTTC. Translating gives CASSTSGGKQETQYF.

This clonotype was recorded a few times. The rearrangement uses TRBV6-5 and TRBJ1-2; 11 bases align to TRBD1. Germline values: CDR1 MNHEY, CDR2 SVGAGI. The V gene end was trimmed by 1 base and the J gene end by 5 bases; junction bases not matched to a gene: 6. The CDR3 spans 16 residues. CDR3 sequence: CASSYFGQGASYGYTF. CDR3 bases: TGTGCCAGCAGTTACTTCGGACAGGGGGCAAGTTATGGCTACACCTTC.

In its sample, this clonotype was seen many times. The chain uses TRBV7-2 and TRBJ2-1, with D uncertain. The V end lost 5 bases, the J end lost 11 bases, and 13 bases lay between the germline ends. The germline gives CDR1 SGHTA, CDR2 FQGNSA. This CDR3 contains 12 residues. As DNA, the CDR3 is TGTGCCAGCAGCCCCTATCCGGGCCAGCAGTTCTTC. Translating gives CASSPYPGQQFF.

This clonotype was recorded at least ten times. The chain joins TRBV12-3 or TRBV12-4 to TRBJ1-2; D unclear. Trimming shortened V by 4 bases and J by 7 bases, and 7 bases separated the two germline ends. CDR3 length equals 11 residues. The CDR3 loop reads CASSYEGGYTF. CDR3 sequence (DNA): TGTGCCAGCAGTTACGAGGGTGGCTACACCTTC.

This clonotype occurred many times. The chain couples TRBV11-2 to TRBJ2-7; tentatively, D is TRBD1 (6 bases). The CDR3 is made up of 14 amino acids. Deletions cut 3 bases from V and 4 bases from J, with 13 bases between. The V gene's germline CDR1 is SGHAT and CDR2 FQNNGV. CDR3 nucleotide sequence: TGTGCCAGCAGCTTTTTTCAGGGGCCATACGAGCAGTACTTC. This translates into CASSFFQGPYEQYF. Complete variable domain (other parts from reference TRBV11-2 and TRBJ2-7): EAGVAQSPRYKIIEKRQSVAFWCNPISGHATLYWYQQILGQGPKLLIQFQNNGVVDDSQLPKDRFSAERLKGVDSTLKIQPAKLEDSAVYLCASSFFQGPYEQYFGPGTRLTVT.